The 23 T cell receptor beta chains reported below all come from one sample, sequenced in a study of CD8+CD57+ T cells in acquired aplastic anemia. TCR beta VDJ and CDR3 profiling used genomic DNA as template. From the reads, TCRdb called clonotypes with MiXCR, one entry per CDR3 protein. The sample lists 270,000 or so distinct CDR3 sequences, less than 85% occurring once. Sequencing was done on patients that had shown CD8+CD57+ cell expansion by flow cytometry. Sample: sorted CD4+, CD8+, or CD8+CD57+ T cells (not recorded which) from PBMCs. These receptors came from a human donor with aplastic anemia.

This clonotype came up once. The chain combines TRBV9 with TRBJ1-6, with D tentatively TRBD1 (5 bases). Deletions cut 2 bases from V and 17 bases from J, with 23 bases between. CDR1 and CDR2 from the germline V gene are SGDLS and YYNGEE. The CDR3 is made up of 15 amino acids. The CDR3 region has the DNA TGTGCCAGCAGCGTTAGCGGGGGGAAGAACGAGCAGTTCCACTTT. This encodes CASSVSGGKNEQFHF. Together with reference TRBV9 and TRBJ1-6, the CDR3 gives the full variable domain: DSGVTQTPKHLITATGQRVTLRCSPRSGDLSVYWYQQSLDQGLQFLIQYYNGEERAKGNILERFSAQQFPDLHSELNLSSLELGDSALYFCASSVSGGKNEQFHFGNGTRLTVT.

J is TRBJ2-7 and V is TRBV7-9, with D perhaps TRBD1 or TRBD2 (7 bases each). The CDR3 is made up of 18 amino acids. The V gene's germline CDR1 is SEHNR and CDR2 FQNEAQ (reference sequence). V shed 3 bases and J shed 1 base, with 22 bases lying between them. CDR3 protein: CASSFQTSGTALSYEQYV. The CDR3, as DNA: TGTGCCAGCAGCTTTCAAACAAGCGGGACAGCCCTTTCCTACGAGCAGTACGTC.

The chain recombines TRBV7-2 with TRBJ2-7, with D maybe TRBD2 (5 bases). This CDR3 comprises 18 residues. V was shortened by 2 bases and J by 3 bases, with 23 bases between the two germline ends. Germline CDR1 is SGHTA and CDR2 is FQGNSA. CDR3 sequence: CASSLPGCGYEHYYEQYV. DNA for the CDR3: TGTGCCAGCAGCTTACCGGGCTGCGGGTACGAGCATTACTACGAGCAGTACGTC.

The chain uses TRBV9 and TRBJ1-4; D not certain. The CDR3 runs to 17 residues. Deletions cut 9 bases from V and 4 bases from J, with 25 bases between. Germline loops: CDR1 SGDLS, CDR2 YYNGEE. The CDR3 loop is CAISESSETQNNEKLFF. As DNA, the CDR3 is TGTGCCATCAGTGAGTCTTCAGAAACGCAAAATAATGAAAAACTGTTTTTT.

This clonotype was seen at least ten times. Possible read error: a much larger clone is one base away. The CDR3 does not close with the conserved phenylalanine or tryptophan, likely indicating a read error. The chain recombines TRBV9 with TRBJ2-3; TRBD2 matches at 7 bases. CDR1 and CDR2 (germline): SGDLS, YYNGEE. The CDR3 is 13 amino acids. Germline trimming cut 3 bases from V and 9 bases from J; bases unmatched to any gene: 7. As DNA, the CDR3 is TGTGCCAGCAGCGCTCCTACTAGCGCCACGCAGTATTGT. Residues: CASSAPTSATQYC.

This clonotype has a single count. The genes are TRBV4-1 and TRBJ1-6, with D possibly TRBD1 on 5 matching bases. V lost 2 bases and J 3 bases, leaving 23 bases between the germline ends. In germline, CDR1 is MGHRA, CDR2 YSYEKL. This CDR3 region has 20 residues. CDR3 region: CASSQNLGLAGGSYNSPLHF. The CDR3 DNA reads as TGCGCCAGCAGCCAAAACCTGGGACTAGCGGGGGGGAGCTATAATTCACCCCTCCACTTT.

This clonotype was recorded only once. The chain uses TRBV7-3 and TRBJ2-7; 8 bases line up with TRBD2. V trimming: 2 bases; J trimming: 3 bases; junction bases outside the gene matches: 15. There are 18 residues in the CDR3. Germline V gene lookup returns CDR1 SGHTA and CDR2 FQGTGA. CDR3 amino acids: CASSLPKRGSYNDYEQYV. CDR3 nucleotides: TGTGCCAGCAGCTTACCGAAGCGGGGGTCCTACAATGACTACGAGCAGTACGTC.

For this clonotype: The final CDR3 position lacks the conserved phenylalanine or tryptophan, pointing to a likely read error. No DNA is shown, since the ends of the CDR3 on it are uncertain; the CDR3 is the one TCRdb lists. The chain uses TRBV9 and TRBJ2-3; the listed D gene, TRBD2, was not tested against the DNA. Looked up from germline, CDR1 is SGDLS and CDR2 is YYNGEE. The CDR3 is made up of 12 amino acids, end residues included. The chain's CDR3 is CASSVRLAGRHN.

This chain links TRBV20-1 with TRBJ2-3; 8 bases are a match to TRBD1. The ends lost 2 bases at V and 6 bases at J; junction bases unmatched: 7. Germline CDR1 is DFQATT and CDR2 is SNEGSKA (reference sequence). This CDR3 is 14 amino acids long. As DNA, the CDR3 is TGCAGTGCTAGAAAACTGGACAGGGTCGATACGCAGTATTTT. Protein: CSARKLDRVDTQYF.

Of note for this clonotype: The junction shows a germline mismatch at one end, possibly a read error. The chain couples TRBV20-1 to TRBJ1-5; maybe TRBD1 (5 bases). The germline gives CDR1 DFQATT, CDR2 SNEGSKA (reference sequence). This CDR3 contains 13 residues. The CDR3 bases are TGCAGTGCTAGGCGGGGGGATCATCAGTCCCAGCATTTT. Amino acids: CSARRGDHQSQHF.

The rearrangement joins TRBV24-1 to TRBJ2-1; TRBD2 matches at 8 bases. From germline, CDR1 is KGHDR and CDR2 SFDVKD. V was clipped by 5 bases and J by 7 bases; unmatched bases: 6. CDR3 length equals 14 residues. CDR3 DNA sequence: TGTGCCACCAGTGGCAACCGGGGGGGAAATGAGCAGTTCTTC. Amino acid sequence: CATSGNRGGNEQFF.

This clonotype was detected once. The V gene is TRBV7-3, the J gene TRBJ2-3, with D maybe TRBD2 (5 bases). The end of the DNA fits TRBJ2-2 better, so the J call may be wrong. This CDR3 comprises 14 residues. CDR1 is SGHTA and CDR2 is FQGTGA in the germline V gene. The CDR3 is CASSLGGGAEALFF. The CDR3 bases are TGTGCCAGCAGCTTGGGCGGAGGCGCCGAAGCTCTGTTTTTT.

CDR3: CSVEGDSQGTIYF. The CDR3 nucleotides are TGCAGCGTGGAGGGGGATTCTCAAGGGACCATATATTTT. The chain employs TRBV29-1 and TRBJ1-3; D is possibly TRBD1 (6 bases). The CDR3 sequence is 13 residues long. The germline CDR1 and CDR2 sequences are SQVTM and ANQGSEA. V lost 6 bases to trimming and J lost 10 bases, with 19 bases between them. Full variable domain (outside the CDR3, taken from reference TRBV29-1 and TRBJ1-3): SAVISQKPSRDICQRGTSLTIQCQVDSQVTMMFWYRQQPGQSLTLIATANQGSEATYESGFVIDKFPISRPNLTFSTLTVSNMSPEDSSIYLCSVEGDSQGTIYFGEGSWLTVV.

Concerning this clonotype: At one boundary the junction diverges from the germline segment, which might be a read error. The chain joins TRBV7-6 to TRBJ1-1; TRBD1 is a possible D gene (6 bases). Germline CDR1 and CDR2: SGHVS and FNYEAQ. The CDR3 runs 18 residues. The CDR3 loop is CATSWPRGRTVSTTEAFF. CDR3 in DNA: TGTGCCACCAGCTGGCCTCGTGGGCGGACAGTTTCGACGACTGAAGCTTTCTTT. The variable domain in full, completed from reference TRBV7-6 and TRBJ1-1, reads GAGVSQSPRYKVTKRGQDVALRCDPISGHVSLYWYRQALGQGPEFLTYFNYEAQQDKSGLPNDRFSAERPEGSISTLTIQRTEQRDSAMYRCATSWPRGRTVSTTEAFFGQGTRLTVV.

The CDR3 loop is CASSLASTNEKLFYF. The DNA for the CDR3 is TGTGCCAGCAGCTTAGCCTCAACTAATGAAAAACTGTTTTACTTC. This chain connects TRBV7-9 to TRBJ2-5; no firm D call. The CDR3 length is 15 residues. With 0 bases removed from V and 14 bases from J, the gap between germline ends came to 22 bases. Germline V gene lookup returns CDR1 SEHNR and CDR2 FQNEAQ (reference sequence).

The chain employs TRBV7-2 and TRBJ1-2; D not certain. The V gene lost 3 bases and the J gene lost 5 bases, with 19 bases spanning the gap. Germline V gene data show CDR1 as SGHTA and CDR2 as FQGNSA. This CDR3 is 16 amino acids long. The CDR3 DNA reads TGTGCCAGCAGCTTGGAGAGAAACTCCTTCGTATATGGCTACACCTTC. Protein sequence: CASSLERNSFVYGYTF. Based on the CDR3 plus reference TRBV7-2 and TRBJ1-2, the full variable domain is GAGVSQSPSNKVTEKGKDVELRCDPISGHTALYWYRQSLGQGLEFLIYFQGNSAPDKSGLPSDRFSAERTGGSVSTLTIQRTQQEDSAVYLCASSLERNSFVYGYTFGSGTRLTVV.

The CDR3 loop is CTSSLAGGPDEQYV. CDR3 coding DNA: TGTACCAGCAGCCTAGCGGGAGGACCCGACGAGCAGTATGTC. V and J are TRBV7-8 and TRBJ2-7; 11 bases map to TRBD2. Looked up from germline, CDR1 is SGHVS and CDR2 is FQNEAQ. This CDR3 is built from 14 residues.

This clonotype was counted a single time. One end of the junction varies from germline; a read error may be responsible. The gene calls are TRBV7-8 and TRBJ1-5; D is uncertain. The CDR3 is 13 residues long. CDR1 is SGHVS and CDR2 is FQNEAQ in the germline V gene. CDR3 residues: CASSQAGGPAQQF. CDR3 nucleotides: TGTGCCAGCAGCCAAGCAGGAGGTCCCGCCCAGCAGTTT. Filled out from reference TRBV7-8 and TRBJ1-5, the complete variable domain reads GAGVSQSPRYKVAKRGQDVALRCDPISGHVSLFWYQQALGQGPEFLTYFQNEAQLDKSGLPSDRFFAERPEGSVSTLKIQRTQQEDSAVYLCASSQAGGPAQQFGDGTRLSIL.

In the case of this clonotype: One end of the junction is discordant with germline, which a read error may explain. The chain carries TRBV7-9 and TRBJ2-3; the D gene is possibly TRBD1 (6 bases). Per the germline V gene, CDR1 is SEHNR and CDR2 is FQNEAQ (reference sequence). The CDR3 extends over 14 amino acids. The CDR3 DNA is TGTGCCAGCAGCCCCGCGGCAGGGGCTCACACAGATACGTTT. Translating gives CASSPAAGAHTDTF.

The chain is built from TRBV10-3 and TRBJ2-2; D is perhaps TRBD2 (6 bases). This CDR3 is 12 amino acids long. CDR1 and CDR2 (germline): ENHRY, SYGVKD. The V gene lost 11 bases and the J gene lost 3 bases, with 10 bases spanning the gap. CDR3 loop: CASGTYTGELFF. CDR3 sequence (DNA): TGTGCCTCCGGGACTTACACCGGGGAGCTGTTTTTT.

The chain couples TRBV11-3 to TRBJ1-2; no reliable D call. V lost 4 bases to trimming and J lost 4 bases, with 13 bases between them. The germline CDR1 and CDR2 sequences are SGHNT and YENEEA. This CDR3 spans 14 amino acids. The CDR3 loop is CASSSTAMGYGYTF. CDR3 nucleotides: TGTGCCAGCAGCTCCACAGCGATGGGCTATGGCTACACCTTC.

This chain joins TRBV7-8 and TRBJ1-1; D uncertain. The CDR3 extends over 15 amino acids. The V and J ends lost 0 bases and 13 bases respectively, with 21 bases between them. Germline V gene lookup returns CDR1 SGHVS and CDR2 FQNEAQ. This chain's CDR3 is CASSLAGGRVSQYFF. CDR3 DNA: TGTGCCAGCAGCTTAGCGGGAGGACGCGTTTCGCAGTATTTCTTT.

V and J are TRBV7-8 and TRBJ1-6; D is undetermined. This CDR3 is built from 14 residues. V dropped 3 bases and J dropped 13 bases, with 16 bases sitting between them. The germline V gene has CDR1 SGHVS and CDR2 FQNEAQ. The CDR3 nucleotides are TGTGCCAGCAGCTTGACGTCCTATCCTTCTCCCCTCCACTTT. Protein: CASSLTSYPSPLHF.